The T cell receptor beta chain described here comes from a study of CD8 T cells in ankylosing spondylitis. Each CDR3 protein gets one entry after TCRdb re-called the 5' RACE reads with MiXCR. The sample has about 89,000 distinct CDR3 sequences; about 27% are singletons. This CDR3 has 14 amino acids. Germline CDR1 reads SQVTM; CDR2 reads ANQGSEA. V was shortened by 6 bases and J by 0 bases, with 15 bases between the two germline ends. This clonotype was observed a handful of times. Its antigen remains unknown. Findings and caveats of the study: A motif in TCR beta, a set of 8 or 9 highly homologous variants, appeared characteristic of ankylosing spondylitis blood. Some motif variants were previously reported in reactive arthritis synovial fluid and blood. Matched ankylosing spondylitis synovial fluid reportedly contained a significantly enriched population of disease-linked clones.

The chain is built from TRBV29-1 and TRBJ2-7; D gene ambiguous. The sequenced material came from blood, either unsorted or a sorted T cell fraction (not recorded which). The TCR was taken from a male donor with ankylosing spondylitis or in good health (not recorded which). The CDR3 bases are TGCAGCGTAACCGCCCAGGCGTTCTCCTACGAGCAGTACTTC. Translated, it gives CSVTAQAFSYEQYF.